This T cell receptor (beta chain) was sequenced in a study of blood T cell repertoires in COVID-19. Deletions cut 4 bases from V and 5 bases from J, with 12 bases between. Looked up from germline, CDR1 is SGHKS and CDR2 is YYEKEE (reference sequence). This CDR3 has 14 amino acids. Sequenced by immunoSEQ multiplex PCR; TCRdb stores in-frame clones only, minus some. The data hold about 73,000 clones, with 70% to 75% observed a single time. V is TRBV5-5 and J is TRBJ1-4, with a weak D call TRBD1 (5 bases). This clonotype was obtained from a man aged 60 to 69 with acute or convalescent COVID-19. Sequenced material: peripheral blood. Here the CDR3 DNA reads TGTGCCAGCAGCCCAACCGGGGGGAATGAAAAACTGTTTTTT. Translated: CASSPTGGNEKLFF.